This T cell receptor beta chain is from a study of T cells expressing NK-cell markers. Study-level findings and limits: Dominance of the CD3+CD56-NKG2C+ fraction by these clonotypes also held in several donors.

The germline V gene has CDR1 SGHAT and CDR2 FQDESV (reference sequence). This CDR3 is 14 amino acids long. Reanalyzing the 5' RACE reads, TCRdb keeps one entry per CDR3 protein, without DNA. Here the sample table reports 500,000 or so distinct CDR3 sequences. A word on this clonotype: Its target is not known.

The sequencing sample was made of blood T cells: a sorted CD56 or NKG2C T cell subset, CD4+ or CD8+ T cells, or bulk PBMC T cells (not recorded which). The chain has TRBV11-1 and TRBJ2-1; checking the TCRdb D call of TRBD2 is not possible without DNA. This TCR was sampled from a man aged 18 to 35 in good health. The CDR3 loop reads CASSLYGGSNEQFF.